This T cell receptor beta chain is drawn from a study of blood T cell repertoires in COVID-19. Whole-study context: Sample material is recorded as cDNA or gDNA derived from T cells, B-cell-depleted T cells, or PBMCs.

The CDR3 consists of 15 residues. Germline CDR1 is SGHAT and CDR2 is FQNNGV. The V segment lost 4 bases and the J segment 3 bases; nucleotides outside the gene matches: 8. Clones were sequenced by immunoSEQ multiplex PCR, and TCRdb holds only the in-frame ones, with some missing. The repertoire has 190,000 or so clones, less than 85% of them found once; the top ten carry about 19%. Sequencing was done on a sample of PBMCs or T cells enriched from blood (not recorded which). This chain uses TRBV11-2 with TRBJ2-7; 8 positions match TRBD1. This sequence originates from a middle-aged man who had recovered from COVID-19. Here the CDR3 reads CASSSRQGKDYEQYF. CDR3 in DNA: TGTGCCAGCAGCTCCCGACAGGGGAAGGACTACGAGCAGTACTTC.